These T cell receptor beta chains were read from a single sample in a study of blood T cell repertoires in COVID-19. Some clones are missing from TCRdb's copy, which holds only in-frame ones; the method was immunoSEQ multiplex PCR. The sample lists 150,000 to 200,000 clones; approximately 87% were seen once. The sample consisted of peripheral blood. Receptors were obtained from a woman in her seventies with acute or convalescent COVID-19. CDR3s include the opening cysteine and the closing phenylalanine or tryptophan. D genes are given only for firm matches. Clone size is not always given. Where it is, it says once, few, many or a class for expanded clones.

j_gene: TRBJ2-7
d_gene: .
abundance: .
v_gene: TRBV15
CDR3nt: TGTGCCACCAGCAGAGCCACCTACGAGCAGTACTTC
CDR3aa: CATSRATYEQYF

j_gene: TRBJ2-4
d_gene: .
abundance: .
v_gene: TRBV28
CDR3nt: TGTGCCAGCAGTTTCGAACTAGCAAACAACATTCAGTACTTC
CDR3aa: CASSFELANNIQYF

j_gene: TRBJ1-2
d_gene: TRBD1
abundance: .
v_gene: TRBV5-4
CDR3nt: TGTGCCAGCAGCGGACAGGCAGGGTCCTATGGCTACACCTTC
CDR3aa: CASSGQAGSYGYTF

j_gene: TRBJ2-7
d_gene: TRBD2
abundance: .
v_gene: TRBV30
CDR3nt: TGTGCCTGGAGTGTACTAGCGGGGGGAGGCGAGCAGTACTTC
CDR3aa: CAWSVLAGGGEQYF

j_gene: TRBJ1-6
d_gene: TRBD1
abundance: .
v_gene: TRBV7-2
CDR3nt: TGTGCCAGCAGTCAATCACAGGGGGGGGGTTCACCCCTCCACTTT
CDR3aa: CASSQSQGGGSPLHF

j_gene: TRBJ2-7
d_gene: .
abundance: .
v_gene: TRBV11-2
CDR3nt: TGTGCCAGCAGCTTAGATAGGCTAGGGGCCTACGAGCAGTACTTC
CDR3aa: CASSLDRLGAYEQYF

j_gene: TRBJ2-1
d_gene: TRBD2
abundance: .
v_gene: TRBV5-1
CDR3nt: TGCGCCAGCAGCTCCCGACTAGCGGGGGGCGTAAATGAGCAGTTCTTC
CDR3aa: CASSSRLAGGVNEQFF

j_gene: TRBJ2-1
d_gene: TRBD2
abundance: .
v_gene: TRBV7-2
CDR3nt: TGTGCCAGCAGCTCTTCGGTAGGGACTAGCGGGGGGAATGAGCAGTTCTTC
CDR3aa: CASSSSVGTSGGNEQFF

j_gene: TRBJ2-1
d_gene: .
abundance: .
v_gene: TRBV29-1
CDR3nt: TGCAGCGTACTGGGACTTCCCGGCTACAATGAGCAGTTCTTC
CDR3aa: CSVLGLPGYNEQFF

j_gene: TRBJ1-1
d_gene: TRBD1
abundance: .
v_gene: TRBV30
CDR3nt: TGTGCCTGGAGGGGACAGGGTAGCACTGAAGCTTTCTTT
CDR3aa: CAWRGQGSTEAFF

j_gene: TRBJ2-7
d_gene: TRBD2
abundance: .
v_gene: TRBV29-1
CDR3nt: TGCAGCGTTGCCCACCCGCAAGGACTAGCGGTAACCTACGAGCAGTACTTC
CDR3aa: CSVAHPQGLAVTYEQYF

j_gene: TRBJ2-3
d_gene: .
abundance: .
v_gene: TRBV5-4
CDR3nt: TGTGCCAGCAGCCCGGAAGCGCGCGATACGCAGTATTTT
CDR3aa: CASSPEARDTQYF

j_gene: TRBJ2-3
d_gene: .
abundance: .
v_gene: TRBV3-1/TRBV3-2
CDR3nt: TGTGCCAGCAGCCAACAAGGGGGAGATACGCAGTATTTT
CDR3aa: CASSQQGGDTQYF

j_gene: TRBJ2-2
d_gene: TRBD2
abundance: .
v_gene: TRBV9
CDR3nt: TGTGCCAGCAGCGTAGCCCCGGGAGGGGGTACCGGGGAGCTGTTTTTT
CDR3aa: CASSVAPGGGTGELFF

j_gene: TRBJ1-1
d_gene: .
abundance: .
v_gene: TRBV6-5
CDR3nt: TGTGCCAGCAGTTACACTAGGAGTAACACTGAAGCTTTCTTT
CDR3aa: CASSYTRSNTEAFF

j_gene: TRBJ1-4
d_gene: TRBD1
abundance: .
v_gene: TRBV4-2
CDR3nt: TGTGCCAGCAGCCAAGATCGGACAGGGGATGAAAAACTGTTTTTT
CDR3aa: CASSQDRTGDEKLFF

j_gene: TRBJ2-3
d_gene: TRBD1
abundance: .
v_gene: TRBV28
CDR3nt: TGTGCCAGCAGCTTGACAGGGAGCCTCACAGATACGCAGTATTTT
CDR3aa: CASSLTGSLTDTQYF

j_gene: TRBJ1-4
d_gene: .
abundance: .
v_gene: TRBV18
CDR3nt: TGTGCCAGCTCACTGAACGGCGCGGCTAATGAAAAACTGTTTTTT
CDR3aa: CASSLNGAANEKLFF

j_gene: TRBJ2-5
d_gene: .
abundance: .
v_gene: TRBV27
CDR3nt: TGTGCCAGCAGTTCGAGGGCAGTACAAGAGACCCAGTACTTC
CDR3aa: CASSSRAVQETQYF

j_gene: TRBJ2-4
d_gene: TRBD2
abundance: .
v_gene: TRBV19
CDR3nt: TGTGCCAGTAGCCGGACTAGCGGGGGAAACATTCAGTACTTC
CDR3aa: CASSRTSGGNIQYF

j_gene: TRBJ2-5
d_gene: TRBD2
abundance: .
v_gene: TRBV14
CDR3nt: TGTGCCAGCAGCCAAGGACTAGCGGTGGAGACCCAGTACTTC
CDR3aa: CASSQGLAVETQYF

j_gene: TRBJ1-4
d_gene: .
abundance: few
v_gene: TRBV12-3/TRBV12-4
CDR3nt: TGTGCCAGCAGAAACAGGGATAATGAAAAACTGTTTTTT
CDR3aa: CASRNRDNEKLFF

j_gene: TRBJ1-1
d_gene: .
abundance: .
v_gene: TRBV7-9
CDR3nt: TGTGCCACCGACATAGCTGAAGCTTTCTTT
CDR3aa: CATDIAEAFF

j_gene: TRBJ1-2
d_gene: .
abundance: .
v_gene: TRBV28
CDR3nt: TGTGCCAGCAGAACAGGGATGGGCGGCTACACCTTC
CDR3aa: CASRTGMGGYTF

j_gene: TRBJ1-6
d_gene: .
abundance: .
v_gene: TRBV4-3
CDR3nt: TGCGCCAGCAGCCAAGATCTTGGCTTCTGGGAGAATTCACCCCTCCACTTT
CDR3aa: CASSQDLGFWENSPLHF

j_gene: TRBJ2-3
d_gene: TRBD2
abundance: .
v_gene: TRBV19
CDR3nt: TGTGCCAGTAGTACACGAGGACTAGCGGGAAGCACAGATACGCAGTATTTT
CDR3aa: CASSTRGLAGSTDTQYF

j_gene: TRBJ2-3
d_gene: TRBD2
abundance: .
v_gene: TRBV4-1
CDR3nt: TGCGCCAGCAGCCCGGGACTAGCGGGAGTGCCAGATACGCAGTATTTT
CDR3aa: CASSPGLAGVPDTQYF

j_gene: TRBJ2-7
d_gene: TRBD2
abundance: .
v_gene: TRBV28
CDR3nt: TGTGCCAGCAGTATGGGGGGGAACCCCTACGAGCAGTACTTC
CDR3aa: CASSMGGNPYEQYF

j_gene: TRBJ1-6
d_gene: TRBD1
abundance: .
v_gene: TRBV3-1/TRBV3-2
CDR3nt: TGTGCCAGCAGCCAAGATCGACAGGGGGATTCACCCCTCCACTTT
CDR3aa: CASSQDRQGDSPLHF

j_gene: TRBJ1-6
d_gene: TRBD1
abundance: .
v_gene: TRBV28
CDR3nt: TGTGCCAGCAGTTCGACCGGGACAGTTAGCTCCTATAATTCACCCCTCCACTTT
CDR3aa: CASSSTGTVSSYNSPLHF

j_gene: TRBJ1-6
d_gene: TRBD1
abundance: .
v_gene: TRBV4-3
CDR3nt: TGCGCCAGCAGCCAAGACAGGGGGAGCTCCTATAATTCACCCCTCCACTTT
CDR3aa: CASSQDRGSSYNSPLHF

j_gene: TRBJ2-7
d_gene: TRBD2
abundance: .
v_gene: TRBV3-1/TRBV3-2
CDR3nt: TGTGCCAGCAGCGAGGTTAGCGGGGGGCCCGGGCAGTACTTC
CDR3aa: CASSEVSGGPGQYF

j_gene: TRBJ1-1
d_gene: TRBD1
abundance: .
v_gene: TRBV6-5
CDR3nt: TGTGCCAGCAAATGGACAGGGATGGACACTGAAGCTTTCTTT
CDR3aa: CASKWTGMDTEAFF

j_gene: TRBJ1-5
d_gene: TRBD1
abundance: .
v_gene: TRBV6-5
CDR3nt: TGTGCCAGCAGCGCCGGGACAGATAGCAATCAGCCCCAGCATTTT
CDR3aa: CASSAGTDSNQPQHF

j_gene: TRBJ1-3
d_gene: .
abundance: .
v_gene: TRBV7-9
CDR3nt: TGTGCCAGCAGCTATACCCCTGGGAGCTCCGGAAACACCATATATTTT
CDR3aa: CASSYTPGSSGNTIYF

j_gene: TRBJ2-7
d_gene: TRBD2
abundance: .
v_gene: TRBV6-2/TRBV6-3
CDR3nt: TGTGCCAGCAGCCCTGCTCGACTAGCGGGAGGGTACGAGCAGTACTTC
CDR3aa: CASSPARLAGGYEQYF

j_gene: TRBJ2-1
d_gene: .
abundance: .
v_gene: TRBV3-1/TRBV3-2
CDR3nt: TGTGCCAGCAGCCAAGCCAGGGCTTACAATGAGCAGTTCTTC
CDR3aa: CASSQARAYNEQFF

j_gene: TRBJ2-1
d_gene: TRBD2
abundance: .
v_gene: TRBV28
CDR3nt: TGTGCCAGCAGTCAGACTAGCGGGATAGTAAATGAGCAGTTCTTC
CDR3aa: CASSQTSGIVNEQFF

j_gene: TRBJ1-4
d_gene: TRBD1
abundance: .
v_gene: TRBV11-2
CDR3nt: TGTGCCAGCAGCCCCCGGGACAGGGGGCGGGAAAAACTGTTTTTT
CDR3aa: CASSPRDRGREKLFF

j_gene: TRBJ1-5
d_gene: TRBD1
abundance: few
v_gene: TRBV27
CDR3nt: TGTGCCAGCAGTGCGCACAGGGGACGGAGCAATCAGCCCCAGCATTTT
CDR3aa: CASSAHRGRSNQPQHF

j_gene: TRBJ2-7
d_gene: .
abundance: .
v_gene: TRBV6-2/TRBV6-3
CDR3nt: TGTGCCAGCAGTTACTCACCGGGCCTTACCCAGGGGCAGTACTTC
CDR3aa: CASSYSPGLTQGQYF

j_gene: TRBJ1-6
d_gene: .
abundance: .
v_gene: TRBV6-5
CDR3nt: TGTGCCAGCAGGTCCGGACAATTAAATTCACCCCTCCACTTT
CDR3aa: CASRSGQLNSPLHF

j_gene: TRBJ1-6
d_gene: .
abundance: .
v_gene: TRBV7-2
CDR3nt: TGTGCCAGCCGAGAGGCAGGGCCCAATTCACCCCTCCACTTT
CDR3aa: CASREAGPNSPLHF

j_gene: TRBJ2-1
d_gene: .
abundance: .
v_gene: TRBV10-3
CDR3nt: TGTGCCATCAGACGGGACAACGGTGGAGATGAGCAGTTCTTC
CDR3aa: CAIRRDNGGDEQFF

j_gene: TRBJ1-1
d_gene: .
abundance: .
v_gene: TRBV6-5
CDR3nt: TGTGCCAGCACTCTCACCCCAGACGGGTACACTGAAGCTTTCTTT
CDR3aa: CASTLTPDGYTEAFF